This T cell receptor beta chain was retrieved from a study of blood T cell repertoires in COVID-19. This CDR3 comprises 15 residues. Germline V gene sequence: CDR1 MDHEN, CDR2 SYDVKM. V trimming: 5 bases; J trimming: 1 base; junction bases outside the gene matches: 7. Participant age was 18 to 89 years, and participants resided in fewer than 25 US areas. Categorization into cohorts depended on clinical history that participants reported. Clones were sequenced by immunoSEQ multiplex PCR, and TCRdb holds only the in-frame ones, with some missing. The sample carries fewer than 450,000 clones, 87% recorded once.

Material: PBMCs or T cells enriched from blood (not recorded which). The chain carries TRBV28 and TRBJ2-7, with TRBD1 matching over 8 bases. The receptor was derived from a woman between 25 and 40 years old who had recovered from COVID-19. DNA of the CDR3: TGTGCCAGCAGTACAGGTGGGACAGGATCCTACGAGCAGTACTTC. Protein product: CASSTGGTGSYEQYF.